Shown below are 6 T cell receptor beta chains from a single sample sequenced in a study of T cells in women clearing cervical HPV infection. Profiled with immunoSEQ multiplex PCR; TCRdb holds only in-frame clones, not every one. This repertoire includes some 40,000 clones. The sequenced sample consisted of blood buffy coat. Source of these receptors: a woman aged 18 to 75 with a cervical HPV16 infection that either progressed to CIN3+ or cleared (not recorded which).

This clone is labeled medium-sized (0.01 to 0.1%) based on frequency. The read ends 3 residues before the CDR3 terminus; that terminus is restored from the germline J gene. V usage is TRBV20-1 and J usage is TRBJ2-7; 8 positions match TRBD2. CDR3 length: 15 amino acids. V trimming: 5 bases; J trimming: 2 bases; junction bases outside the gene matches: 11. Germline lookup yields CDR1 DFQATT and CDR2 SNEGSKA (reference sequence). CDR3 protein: CSAPGGTSLPYEQYF. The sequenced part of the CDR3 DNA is TGCAGTGCTCCCGGGGGGACTAGTCTCCCCTACGAG.

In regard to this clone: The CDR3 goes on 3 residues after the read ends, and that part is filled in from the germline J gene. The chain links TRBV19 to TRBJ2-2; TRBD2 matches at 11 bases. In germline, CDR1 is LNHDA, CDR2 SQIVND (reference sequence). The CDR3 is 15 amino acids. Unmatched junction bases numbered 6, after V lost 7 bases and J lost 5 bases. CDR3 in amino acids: CASKTSGGLTGELFF. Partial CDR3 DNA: TGTGCCAGTAAAACTAGCGGGGGATTAACCGGGGAG. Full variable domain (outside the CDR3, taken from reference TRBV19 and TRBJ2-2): DGGITQSPKYLFRKEGQNVTLSCEQNLNHDAMYWYRQDPGQGLRLIYYSQIVNDFQKGDIAEGYSVSREKKESFPLTVTSAQKNPTAFYLCASKTSGGLTGELFFGEGSRLTVL.

CDR3 residues: CSASTGSGNTIYF. The sequenced part of the CDR3 DNA is TGCAGTGCTAGTACAGGCTCTGGAAACACC. The chain joins TRBV20-1 to TRBJ1-3; D might be TRBD1 (5 bases). The read ends 3 residues shy of where the CDR3 ends; the end is completed using the germline J gene. The CDR3 is 13 residues long. Trimming removed 3 bases at V and 0 bases at J, with 6 bases between. Germline V gene data show CDR1 as DFQATT and CDR2 as SNEGSKA (reference sequence).

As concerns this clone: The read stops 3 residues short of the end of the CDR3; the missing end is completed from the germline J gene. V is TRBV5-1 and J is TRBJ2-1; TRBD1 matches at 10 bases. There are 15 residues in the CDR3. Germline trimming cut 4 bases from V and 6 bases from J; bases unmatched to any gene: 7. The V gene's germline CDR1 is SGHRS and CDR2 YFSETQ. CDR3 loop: CASSTMGQGSNEQFF. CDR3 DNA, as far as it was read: TGCGCCAGCAGCACAATGGGACAGGGGAGCAATGAG.

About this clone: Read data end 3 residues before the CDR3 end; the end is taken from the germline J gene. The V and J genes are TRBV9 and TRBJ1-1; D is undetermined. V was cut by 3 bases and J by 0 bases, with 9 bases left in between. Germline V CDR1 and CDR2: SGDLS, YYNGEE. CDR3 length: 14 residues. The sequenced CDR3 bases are TGTGCCAGCAGCGAGAGCGGGATGAACACTGAA. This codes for CASSESGMNTE. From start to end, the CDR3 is CASSESGMNTEAFF.

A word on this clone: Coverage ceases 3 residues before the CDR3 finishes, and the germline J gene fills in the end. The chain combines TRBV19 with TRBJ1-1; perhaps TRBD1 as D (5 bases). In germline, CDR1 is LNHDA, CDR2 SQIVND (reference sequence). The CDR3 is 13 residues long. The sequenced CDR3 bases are TGTGCCAGTAGTATCGGGCCCGGGGGAGAA. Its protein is CASSIGPGGE. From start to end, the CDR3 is CASSIGPGGEAFF.